This TCR beta chain stems from a study of coeliac disease. This CDR3 comprises 14 residues. Trimming pared 1 base from V and 3 bases from J, leaving 9 bases between. The V gene's germline CDR1 is ENHRY and CDR2 SYGVKD. Details on this clone: Its antigen remains unknown.

General study results and limits: Active celiac intraepithelial and lamina propria samples had lower TRB and TRG clonality than control samples.

Data came from immunoSEQ multiplex PCR; TCRdb stores just in-frame clones and leaves some out. The sample has about 4,200 clones; about two thirds are singletons. Sequencing was carried out using intraepithelial lymphocytes from the gut. V is TRBV10-3 and J is TRBJ1-2, with unresolved D. The sequence came from a woman aged 18-35 years with active celiac disease. This chain's CDR3 is CAISEFKTYYGYTF. The CDR3 DNA reads as TGTGCCATCAGTGAGTTCAAGACATACTATGGCTACACCTTC.